This entry lists 2 T cell receptor beta chains sequenced from one sample in a study of regulatory and conventional T cells in breast cancer. TCRdb processed the PCR reads anew with MiXCR; each CDR3 protein has one entry. This table holds more than 15,000 distinct CDR3 sequences, about 32% found once. Specimen: conventional T cells from blood. These receptors came from a female donor in good health.

The chain is built from TRBV7-2 and TRBJ2-5; D not certain. Trimming removed 1 base from V and 1 base from J, with 7 bases in between. This CDR3 has 14 amino acids. The V gene's germline CDR1 is SGHTA and CDR2 FQGNSA. The CDR3 region has the DNA TGTGCCAGCAGCTTAGAAATGTCCCAAGAGACCCAGTACTTC. Protein: CASSLEMSQETQYF. Full variable domain (remainder filled in from reference TRBV7-2 and TRBJ2-5): GAGVSQSPSNKVTEKGKDVELRCDPISGHTALYWYRQSLGQGLEFLIYFQGNSAPDKSGLPSDRFSAERTGGSVSTLTIQRTQQEDSAVYLCASSLEMSQETQYFGPGTRLLVL.

This clonotype showed up just a few times. V gene TRBV29-1 combines with J gene TRBJ2-1; D gene unclear. The CDR3 is 13 amino acids. The V gene lost 7 bases and the J gene lost 0 bases, with 10 bases spanning the gap. From germline, CDR1 is SQVTM and CDR2 ANQGSEA. CDR3 nucleotide sequence: TGCAGCGCCTTATCAAGCTCCTACAATGAGCAGTTCTTC. Encoded protein: CSALSSSYNEQFF.